The clone carrying this T cell receptor beta chain was seen only a few times. Antigen specificity is unknown. Assay: immunoSEQ multiplex PCR; the TCRdb copy retains only in-frame clones and omits some. This repertoire shows nearly 95,000 clones, roughly 91% found once; its top ten account for 1.5% to 2.5%. These data belong to a study of graft-versus-host responses after intestinal transplantation. Study-wide points: Where graft-donor T cell macrochimerism was present, patients had high graft-versus-host to host-versus-graft clonal ratios in allografts. Declining HvG levels early post-transplant were linked to peak circulating GvH clone levels.

The V and J ends lost 4 bases and 0 bases respectively, with 4 bases between them. The CDR3 has 14 amino acids. Germline CDR1 and CDR2: MNHEY and SVGAGI. The chain links TRBV6-5 to TRBJ1-6; no clear D gene. This receptor was taken from a human donor who received an intestinal transplant. The specimen was unstimulated CD8+ T cells sorted from spleen or lymph node cells, collected before intestinal transplant. The CDR3 region is CASSSNSYNSPLHF. CDR3 DNA: TGTGCCAGCAGTTCCAACTCCTATAATTCACCCCTCCACTTT.